The entry below describes one T cell receptor (beta chain). What it binds is unknown. This record comes from a study of T cell responses to AZD1222 COVID-19 vaccine. Study findings and constraints: Per reports, nearly half of all spike-specific TCRs target regions that are unmutated in variants. Clonal diversity may have been underestimated, and the donors were mostly white British, with more females than males. Distributed over spike, vaccine-associated CD4 TCRs predominated at 160-218 and 743-854.

Trimming cost V 0 bases and J 2 bases, with 6 bases left between them. This CDR3 has 14 amino acids. Germline CDR1 reads SGHAT; CDR2 reads FQDESV (reference sequence). Produced via immunoSEQ multiplex PCR; TCRdb's table is partial and in-frame only. The sample records 150,000 or so clones, about 87% being singletons. The input for sequencing was peripheral blood, taken on day 0 of MenACWY control vaccination. The clonotype comes from an adult in good health. J is TRBJ2-3 and V is TRBV11-1, with D uncertain. In nucleotides, the CDR3 is TGTGCCAGCAGCTTAGCGACCTACACAGATACGCAGTATTTT. It translates to CASSLATYTDTQYF.